This entry describes one TCR beta chain. The DNA ends 3 residues before the CDR3 does, and the rest of the CDR3 is filled in from the germline J gene. The sample originates from a study of T cells in women clearing cervical HPV infection. TCRdb keeps only in-frame clones here, not all; method: immunoSEQ multiplex PCR. This table lists 30,000 to 45,000 clones. This CDR3 region has 16 residues. After removal of 3 bases from V and 4 bases from J, the junction contained 7 bases not matched to a gene. Germline V gene lookup returns CDR1 SGHNT and CDR2 YYREEE (reference sequence). This chain connects TRBV5-4 to TRBJ1-1; 12 bases line up with TRBD1. The TCR was taken from a woman between 18 and 70 years old with a cervical HPV16 infection that either progressed to CIN3+ or cleared (not recorded which). The sequencing sample was made of blood buffy coat. The CDR3 here is CASSSGTGGPTTEAFF. Partial CDR3 DNA: TGTGCCAGCAGCTCAGGGACAGGGGGCCCGACCACTGAA.